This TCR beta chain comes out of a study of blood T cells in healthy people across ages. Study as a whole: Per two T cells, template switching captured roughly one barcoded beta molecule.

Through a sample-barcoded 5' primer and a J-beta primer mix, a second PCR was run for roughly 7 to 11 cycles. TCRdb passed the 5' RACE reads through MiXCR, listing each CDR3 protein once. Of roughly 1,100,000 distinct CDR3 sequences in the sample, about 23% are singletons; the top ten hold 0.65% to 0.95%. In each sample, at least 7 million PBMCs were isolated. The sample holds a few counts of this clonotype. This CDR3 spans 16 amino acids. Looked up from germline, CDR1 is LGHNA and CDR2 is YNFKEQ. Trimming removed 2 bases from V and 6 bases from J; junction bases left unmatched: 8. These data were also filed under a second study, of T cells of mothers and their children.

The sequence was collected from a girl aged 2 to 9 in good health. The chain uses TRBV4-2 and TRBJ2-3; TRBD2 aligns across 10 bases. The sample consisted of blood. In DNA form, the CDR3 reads TGTGCCAGCAGCCAACGCCTAGCGGGGGCAGGGGATACGCAGTATTTT. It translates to CASSQRLAGAGDTQYF.